Ten or more counts support the clone carrying this TCR beta chain. Germline CDR1 is DFQATT and CDR2 is SNEGSKA (reference sequence). Trimming took 0 bases from V and 5 from J, leaving 19 bases between them. This CDR3 is built from 16 residues. These data belong to a study of neurological immune-mediated disorders. TCRdb processed the 5' RACE reads anew with MiXCR; each CDR3 protein has one entry. The sample lists 75,000 to 80,000 distinct CDR3 sequences; 4% to 6% were seen once. Material for sequencing was PBMCs. V and J are TRBV20-1 and TRBJ1-1; D remains unclear. This TCR came from a woman aged 25 to 39 with multiple sclerosis. CDR3 sequence: CSARDSRPNLGTEAFF. The CDR3, as DNA: TGCAGTGCTAGAGATTCACGCCCAAACTTGGGGACTGAAGCTTTCTTT.